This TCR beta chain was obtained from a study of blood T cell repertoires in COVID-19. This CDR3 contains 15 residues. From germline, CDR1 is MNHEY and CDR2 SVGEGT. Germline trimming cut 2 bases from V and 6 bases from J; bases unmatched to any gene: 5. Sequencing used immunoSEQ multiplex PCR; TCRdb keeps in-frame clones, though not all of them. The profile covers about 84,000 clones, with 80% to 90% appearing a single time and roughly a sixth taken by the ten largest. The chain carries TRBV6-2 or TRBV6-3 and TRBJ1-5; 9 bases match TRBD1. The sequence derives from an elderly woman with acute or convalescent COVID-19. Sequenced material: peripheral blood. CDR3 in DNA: TGTGCCAGCAGTTACATTATGACAGGGGGTCAGCCCCAGCATTTT. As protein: CASSYIMTGGQPQHF.